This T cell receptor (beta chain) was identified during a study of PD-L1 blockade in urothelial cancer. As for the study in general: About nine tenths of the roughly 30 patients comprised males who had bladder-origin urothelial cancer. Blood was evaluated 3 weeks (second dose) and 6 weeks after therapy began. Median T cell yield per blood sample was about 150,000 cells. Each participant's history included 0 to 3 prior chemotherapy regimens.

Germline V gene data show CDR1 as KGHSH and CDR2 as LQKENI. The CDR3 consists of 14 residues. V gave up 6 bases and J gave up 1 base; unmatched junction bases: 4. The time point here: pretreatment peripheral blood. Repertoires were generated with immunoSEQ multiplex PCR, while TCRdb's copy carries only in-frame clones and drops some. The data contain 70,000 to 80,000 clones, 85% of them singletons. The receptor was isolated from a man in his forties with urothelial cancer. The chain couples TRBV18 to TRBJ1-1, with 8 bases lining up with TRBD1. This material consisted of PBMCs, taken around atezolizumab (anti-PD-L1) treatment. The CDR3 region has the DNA TGTGCCAGCTCCGGACAGGGCCAGAACACTGAAGCTTTCTTT. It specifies CASSGQGQNTEAFF.